The clone carrying this TCR beta chain was recorded at least ten times. Its cognate antigen is unknown. Amplification yielded TCR beta CDR3 regions, with RNA transcripts as the source. The primer set for the first-round RT-PCR of the TCR CDR3 was HTBI. TCRdb recomputed calls from the multiplex PCR reads with MiXCR, one row per CDR3 protein. The sample records fewer than 450,000 distinct CDR3 sequences, about 17% being singletons. Progressors' blood was drawn at hyperthyroidism diagnosis, before ophthalmopathy symptoms. Fresh peripheral blood, 8 to 10 ml, was the source of the PBMCs. The germline V gene has CDR1 SEHNR and CDR2 FQNEAQ (reference sequence). V gave up 5 bases and J gave up 12 bases; unmatched junction bases: 7. CDR3 size: 12 residues. This sample is drawn from a study of T cells in Graves' hyperthyroidism and ophthalmopathy. Study results and limitations: Ophthalmopathy and stable hyperthyroidism were separated by a 13 V-J model.

The chain joins TRBV7-9 to TRBJ2-1; 7 bases are shared with TRBD1. The material sequenced was blood. This clonotype was sampled from a woman in her thirties with Graves' hyperthyroidism that later progressed to Graves' ophthalmopathy. CDR3 nucleotides: TGTGCCAGCAGCGCCCCGGGACAGTCGCAGTTCTTC. Its translation: CASSAPGQSQFF.